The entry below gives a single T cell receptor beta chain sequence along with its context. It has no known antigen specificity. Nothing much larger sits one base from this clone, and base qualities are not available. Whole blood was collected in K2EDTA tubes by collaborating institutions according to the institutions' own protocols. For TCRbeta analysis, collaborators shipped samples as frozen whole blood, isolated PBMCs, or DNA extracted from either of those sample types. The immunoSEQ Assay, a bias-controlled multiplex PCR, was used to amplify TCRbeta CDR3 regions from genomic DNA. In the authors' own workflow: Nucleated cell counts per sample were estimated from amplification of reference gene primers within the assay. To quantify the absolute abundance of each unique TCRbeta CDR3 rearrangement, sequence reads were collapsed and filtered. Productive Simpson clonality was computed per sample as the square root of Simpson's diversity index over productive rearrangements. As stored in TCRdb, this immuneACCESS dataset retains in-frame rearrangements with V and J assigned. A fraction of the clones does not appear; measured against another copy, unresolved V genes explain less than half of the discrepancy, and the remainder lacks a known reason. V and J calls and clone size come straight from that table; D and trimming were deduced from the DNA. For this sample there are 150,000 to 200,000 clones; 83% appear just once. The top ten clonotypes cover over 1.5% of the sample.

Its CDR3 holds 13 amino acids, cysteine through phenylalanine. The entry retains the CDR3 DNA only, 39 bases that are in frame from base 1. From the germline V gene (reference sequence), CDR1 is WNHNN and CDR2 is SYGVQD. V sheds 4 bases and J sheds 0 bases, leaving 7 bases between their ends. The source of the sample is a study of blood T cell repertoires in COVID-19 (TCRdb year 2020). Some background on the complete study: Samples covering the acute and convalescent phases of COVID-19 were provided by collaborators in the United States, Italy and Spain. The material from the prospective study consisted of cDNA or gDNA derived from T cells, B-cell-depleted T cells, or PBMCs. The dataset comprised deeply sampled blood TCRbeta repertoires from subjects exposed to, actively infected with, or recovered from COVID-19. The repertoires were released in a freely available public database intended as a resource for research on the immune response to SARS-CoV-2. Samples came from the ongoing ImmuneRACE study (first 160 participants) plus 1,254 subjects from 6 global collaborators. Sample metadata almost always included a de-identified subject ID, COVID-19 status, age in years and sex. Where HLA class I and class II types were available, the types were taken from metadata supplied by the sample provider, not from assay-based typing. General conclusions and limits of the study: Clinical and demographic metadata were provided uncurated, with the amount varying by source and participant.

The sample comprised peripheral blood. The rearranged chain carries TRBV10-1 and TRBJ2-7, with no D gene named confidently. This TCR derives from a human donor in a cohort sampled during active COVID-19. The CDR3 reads CASSAGFSYEQYF. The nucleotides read TGCGCCAGCAGTGCGGGTTTCTCCTACGAGCAGTACTTC.